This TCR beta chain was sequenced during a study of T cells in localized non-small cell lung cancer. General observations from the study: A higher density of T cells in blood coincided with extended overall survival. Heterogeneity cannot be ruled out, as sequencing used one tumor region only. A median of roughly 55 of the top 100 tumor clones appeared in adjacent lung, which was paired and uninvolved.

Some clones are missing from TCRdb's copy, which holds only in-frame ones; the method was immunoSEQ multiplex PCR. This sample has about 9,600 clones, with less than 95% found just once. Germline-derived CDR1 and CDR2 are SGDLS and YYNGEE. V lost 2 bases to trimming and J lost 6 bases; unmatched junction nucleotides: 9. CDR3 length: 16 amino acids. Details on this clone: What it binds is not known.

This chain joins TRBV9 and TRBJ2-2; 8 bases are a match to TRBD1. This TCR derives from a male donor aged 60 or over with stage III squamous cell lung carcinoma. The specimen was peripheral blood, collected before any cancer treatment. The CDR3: CASSVRTGSVAGELFF. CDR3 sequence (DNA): TGTGCCAGCAGCGTCCGGACAGGGAGTGTTGCCGGGGAGCTGTTTTTT.